These 4 T cell receptor beta chains share one sample of origin, sequenced in a study of T cells after yellow fever vaccination. TCRdb processed the 5' RACE reads anew with MiXCR; each CDR3 protein has one entry. The sample yields about 400,000 distinct CDR3 sequences, 6.2% seen once. This specimen consisted of PBMCs, obtained 5 days after the yellow fever booster vaccination. These receptors were collected from a man between 25 and 39 years old who received the YFV17D yellow fever vaccine.

This clonotype was picked up many times. The chain joins TRBV7-9 to TRBJ2-4; 9 positions agree with TRBD1. CDR1 and CDR2 from the germline V gene are SEHNR and FQNEAQ (reference sequence). CDR3 length: 15 residues. Trimming cost V 6 bases and J 6 bases; bases outside gene matches: 9. In nucleotides, the CDR3 is TGTGCCAGCAGTATGATAACGGGACAGGGAAACATTCAGTACTTC. Translated: CASSMITGQGNIQYF.

This clonotype has just a few counts. This chain uses TRBV20-1 with TRBJ2-7; perhaps TRBD2 as D (5 bases). Trimming took off 2 bases at V and 3 bases at J, with 11 bases between the two ends. Germline CDR1 is DFQATT and CDR2 is SNEGSKA (reference sequence). The CDR3 is made up of 13 amino acids. The CDR3 reads CSARHEGSYEQYF. In DNA, the CDR3 is TGCAGTGCTAGACACGAAGGGAGCTACGAGCAGTACTTC.

This clonotype was observed many times. The V and J genes are TRBV2 and TRBJ1-1, with unresolved D. CDR3 length: 13 amino acids. Trimming stripped 7 bases from V and 2 bases from J, with 11 bases between. Germline values: CDR1 SNHLY, CDR2 FYNNEI. In DNA form, the CDR3 reads TGTGCCAGCACCCCTGAGTCTAACACTGAAGCTTTCTTT. Its protein is CASTPESNTEAFF.

In its sample, this clonotype was seen a few times. V usage is TRBV5-5 and J usage is TRBJ2-5; TRBD2 might be the D (6 bases). Germline assignment: CDR1 SGHKS and CDR2 YYEKEE (reference sequence). The CDR3 sequence is 14 residues long. Trimming took off 2 bases at V and 4 bases at J, with 12 bases between the two ends. The CDR3 DNA is TGTGCCAGCAGCTTTGCCCAGGGAGGAGAGACCCAGTACTTC. Translating gives CASSFAQGGETQYF.